This record looks at one T cell receptor (beta chain) sequence and its context. Germline V CDR1 and CDR2: KGHDR, SFDVKD. V lost 2 bases to trimming and J lost 8 bases, with 15 bases between them. The CDR3 consists of 15 residues. Participants were placed into cohorts based on the clinical history they reported. Generated by immunoSEQ multiplex PCR, the TCRdb table keeps only in-frame clones and is missing some. The repertoire includes a few hundred thousand clones, roughly nine tenths of them detected once, and roughly 0.9% sits in the top ten. This sample is drawn from a study of blood T cell repertoires in COVID-19. Study context: There were acute and convalescent COVID-19 samples, and they came from the United States, Italy and Spain.

This rearrangement joins TRBV24-1 to TRBJ2-1, with unresolved D. The TCR comes from a woman aged 40 to 50 who had been exposed to COVID-19. The sequencing sample was made of PBMCs or T cells enriched from blood (not recorded which). Written as DNA, the CDR3 is TGTGCCACCAGTGATTCGAATAGAGTGGTCGATGAGCAGTTCTTC. Translating gives CATSDSNRVVDEQFF.